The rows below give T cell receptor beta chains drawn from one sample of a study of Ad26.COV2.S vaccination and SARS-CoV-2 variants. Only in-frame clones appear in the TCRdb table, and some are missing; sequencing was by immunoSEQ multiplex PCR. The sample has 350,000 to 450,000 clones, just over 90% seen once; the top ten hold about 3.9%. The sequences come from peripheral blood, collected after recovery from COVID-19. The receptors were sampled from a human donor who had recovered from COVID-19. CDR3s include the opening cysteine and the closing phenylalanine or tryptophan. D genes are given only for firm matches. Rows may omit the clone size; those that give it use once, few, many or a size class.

CDR3nt: TGTGCCAGCAGCGAACCCGGGACAGGGAACACTGAAGCTTTCTTT
CDR3aa: CASSEPGTGNTEAFF
abundance: NA
j_gene: TRBJ1-1
d_gene: TRBD1
v_gene: TRBV6-6

CDR3nt: TGTGCCAGCAGCTTTCCGGGACAGGGTGCGACCCAGTACTTC
CDR3aa: CASSFPGQGATQYF
abundance: NA
j_gene: TRBJ2-5
d_gene: TRBD1
v_gene: TRBV5-4

CDR3nt: TGTGCCAGCAGTCATGGGGAGTGGGAAGCTTTCTTT
CDR3aa: CASSHGEWEAFF
abundance: NA
j_gene: TRBJ1-1
d_gene: NA
v_gene: TRBV12-3/TRBV12-4

CDR3nt: TGTGCCAGCAGCGTAGGTCCAGAGAACACTGAAGCTTTCTTT
CDR3aa: CASSVGPENTEAFF
abundance: NA
j_gene: TRBJ1-1
d_gene: NA
v_gene: TRBV9

CDR3nt: TGTGCCAGCAGTGGGGGGACAGGGGGCTCCTACGAGCAGTACTTC
CDR3aa: CASSGGTGGSYEQYF
abundance: NA
j_gene: TRBJ2-7
d_gene: TRBD1
v_gene: TRBV25-1

CDR3nt: TGTGCCACCAGTGATGGTCCGAGCTCCTACAATGAGCAGTTCTTC
CDR3aa: CATSDGPSSYNEQFF
abundance: NA
j_gene: TRBJ2-1
d_gene: NA
v_gene: TRBV24-1

CDR3nt: TGTGCCAGCAGCGCAGGACAGGGGAGTTTCGAGCAGTACTTC
CDR3aa: CASSAGQGSFEQYF
abundance: NA
j_gene: TRBJ2-7
d_gene: TRBD1
v_gene: TRBV9

CDR3nt: TGTGCCAGCTCACCACTAGGGGAGCACCAGTTCTTC
CDR3aa: CASSPLGEHQFF
abundance: NA
j_gene: TRBJ2-1
d_gene: NA
v_gene: TRBV18

CDR3nt: TGTGCCAGCAGCTTAGTGGGCAGGGGGCAAGTTGAAAAACTGTTTTTT
CDR3aa: CASSLVGRGQVEKLFF
abundance: NA
j_gene: TRBJ1-4
d_gene: TRBD1
v_gene: TRBV7-9

CDR3nt: TGTGCCAGCAGCTTAAGGGGACAGATGAACACTGAAGCTTTCTTT
CDR3aa: CASSLRGQMNTEAFF
abundance: NA
j_gene: TRBJ1-1
d_gene: TRBD1
v_gene: TRBV7-2

CDR3nt: TGCGCCAGCAGCTTGGCTAGCGGGGCTTACGAGCAGTACTTC
CDR3aa: CASSLASGAYEQYF
abundance: NA
j_gene: TRBJ2-7
d_gene: TRBD2
v_gene: TRBV5-1

CDR3nt: TGCGCCAGCACCGACGGGGCCGATTCAGGCTATGGCTACACCTTC
CDR3aa: CASTDGADSGYGYTF
abundance: NA
j_gene: TRBJ1-2
d_gene: NA
v_gene: TRBV5-1

CDR3nt: TGTGCCACCCGAAAAACAGGGTCCACGAACACCGGGGAGCTGTTTTTT
CDR3aa: CATRKTGSTNTGELFF
abundance: NA
j_gene: TRBJ2-2
d_gene: NA
v_gene: TRBV2

CDR3nt: TGTGCCAGCAGCTCCTCCTACAGGGGAGATTCACCCCTCCACTTT
CDR3aa: CASSSSYRGDSPLHF
abundance: NA
j_gene: TRBJ1-6
d_gene: TRBD1
v_gene: TRBV5-6

CDR3nt: TGTGCCAGCAGTTCTGGACAGGGAGGGTATAATTCACCCCTCCACTTT
CDR3aa: CASSSGQGGYNSPLHF
abundance: few
j_gene: TRBJ1-6
d_gene: TRBD1
v_gene: TRBV27

CDR3nt: TGTGCCAGCAGCCAGGACCGCATCAGGGGCCCTGCCCACTATGGCTACACCTTC
CDR3aa: CASSQDRIRGPAHYGYTF
abundance: NA
j_gene: TRBJ1-2
d_gene: NA
v_gene: TRBV14

CDR3nt: TGTGCCAGCAGAGACTACTACGAGCAGTACTTC
CDR3aa: CASRDYYEQYF
abundance: NA
j_gene: TRBJ2-7
d_gene: NA
v_gene: TRBV12-3/TRBV12-4

CDR3nt: TGTGCCAGCAGCCAGAGGACGAAAGAGGTCAATCAGCCCCAGCATTTT
CDR3aa: CASSQRTKEVNQPQHF
abundance: NA
j_gene: TRBJ1-5
d_gene: NA
v_gene: TRBV5-6

CDR3nt: TGTGCCAGCAGCTCCACAGGTGCCTATGGCTACACCTTC
CDR3aa: CASSSTGAYGYTF
abundance: NA
j_gene: TRBJ1-2
d_gene: NA
v_gene: TRBV5-5

CDR3nt: TGTGCCAGCAGCCTGCTGGGACAGCTCGCTCCCCTCCACTTT
CDR3aa: CASSLLGQLAPLHF
abundance: NA
j_gene: TRBJ1-6
d_gene: TRBD1
v_gene: TRBV7-9

CDR3nt: TGTGCCAGCTCACCACCTCCAGGGGGAAGCAATCAGCCCCAGCATTTT
CDR3aa: CASSPPPGGSNQPQHF
abundance: NA
j_gene: TRBJ1-5
d_gene: TRBD1
v_gene: TRBV18

CDR3nt: TGTGCCAGCAGCTCCCCTCGGGCGGAGGATACGCAGTATTTT
CDR3aa: CASSSPRAEDTQYF
abundance: NA
j_gene: TRBJ2-3
d_gene: NA
v_gene: TRBV7-9

CDR3nt: TGTGCCACCAGTGATTTCCCTAACGTCGGCATGAGGAAAAAACTGTTTTTT
CDR3aa: CATSDFPNVGMRKKLFF
abundance: NA
j_gene: TRBJ1-4
d_gene: NA
v_gene: TRBV24-1

CDR3nt: TGTGCCAGCAGCTTAATAGGGGGACAGGGAGGAACTGAAGCTTTCTTT
CDR3aa: CASSLIGGQGGTEAFF
abundance: NA
j_gene: TRBJ1-1
d_gene: TRBD1
v_gene: TRBV7-3

CDR3nt: TGTGCCAGCAAGACGGGGAGTAACTATGGCTACACCTTC
CDR3aa: CASKTGSNYGYTF
abundance: NA
j_gene: TRBJ1-2
d_gene: NA
v_gene: TRBV2

CDR3nt: TGCAGCGTTGGGGGAGGGGGGCTATTGACTACCTACAATGAGCAGTTCTTC
CDR3aa: CSVGGGGLLTTYNEQFF
abundance: NA
j_gene: TRBJ2-1
d_gene: NA
v_gene: TRBV29-1

CDR3nt: TGTGCCAGCAGTTTAATGGGGGGGCTGCAGTATTTT
CDR3aa: CASSLMGGLQYF
abundance: NA
j_gene: TRBJ2-3
d_gene: NA
v_gene: TRBV12-3/TRBV12-4

CDR3nt: TGTGCCAGCAGCCGAGGCCCTCGCGGGAACACTGAAGCTTTCTTT
CDR3aa: CASSRGPRGNTEAFF
abundance: NA
j_gene: TRBJ1-1
d_gene: NA
v_gene: TRBV27

CDR3nt: TGTGCCAGCAGCCGGGGGTTGGGGAATGAAAAACTGTTTTTT
CDR3aa: CASSRGLGNEKLFF
abundance: NA
j_gene: TRBJ1-4
d_gene: NA
v_gene: TRBV6-5

CDR3nt: TGTGCCAGCAGTGAGAGATGGACTGACTACACCTTC
CDR3aa: CASSERWTDYTF
abundance: NA
j_gene: TRBJ1-2
d_gene: NA
v_gene: TRBV6-1

CDR3nt: TGTGCCAGCAGCTTAGGTGGTAGCCGAGCAACTAATGAAAAACTGTTTTTT
CDR3aa: CASSLGGSRATNEKLFF
abundance: NA
j_gene: TRBJ1-4
d_gene: NA
v_gene: TRBV5-4

CDR3nt: TGTGCCAGCAGTGGGGAGGGGCAAACTGAAGCTTTCTTT
CDR3aa: CASSGEGQTEAFF
abundance: once
j_gene: TRBJ1-1
d_gene: NA
v_gene: TRBV2

CDR3nt: TGTGCCAGCAGCCCCCCGGGACTAGCTGATGAGACCCAGTACTTC
CDR3aa: CASSPPGLADETQYF
abundance: NA
j_gene: TRBJ2-5
d_gene: TRBD2
v_gene: TRBV7-9

CDR3nt: TGTGCCAGCAGTTTCGCCCGGAATAACTATGGCTACACCTTC
CDR3aa: CASSFARNNYGYTF
abundance: once
j_gene: TRBJ1-2
d_gene: NA
v_gene: TRBV28

CDR3nt: TGTGCCAGCAGCTTAAGGGCCCCGGGAAACATTCAGTACTTC
CDR3aa: CASSLRAPGNIQYF
abundance: NA
j_gene: TRBJ2-4
d_gene: NA
v_gene: TRBV7-6

CDR3nt: TGCGCCAGCAGCCAAGAGACAGGGTTTGACGAGCAGTACTTC
CDR3aa: CASSQETGFDEQYF
abundance: NA
j_gene: TRBJ2-7
d_gene: TRBD1
v_gene: TRBV4-1

CDR3nt: TGTGCCAGCAGCGAAAGGACTAGCGGGGAGACGGGGGAGCTGTTTTTT
CDR3aa: CASSERTSGETGELFF
abundance: NA
j_gene: TRBJ2-2
d_gene: TRBD2
v_gene: TRBV7-9

CDR3nt: TGTGCCAGCAGCGAAACAGGGTCTGGAAACACCATATATTTT
CDR3aa: CASSETGSGNTIYF
abundance: NA
j_gene: TRBJ1-3
d_gene: NA
v_gene: TRBV9

CDR3nt: TGTGCCAGCAGGAGTACCGGGACAGGGGGCGATGGCTACACCTTC
CDR3aa: CASRSTGTGGDGYTF
abundance: NA
j_gene: TRBJ1-2
d_gene: TRBD1
v_gene: TRBV2

CDR3nt: TGTGCCAGCAGCTTCCCTTATAGCGGGGGGGCGAGAGATACGCAGTATTTT
CDR3aa: CASSFPYSGGARDTQYF
abundance: NA
j_gene: TRBJ2-3
d_gene: TRBD2
v_gene: TRBV7-9

CDR3nt: TGTGCCAGCAGCTTGGGTAGCAAGATGAACACTGAAGCTTTCTTT
CDR3aa: CASSLGSKMNTEAFF
abundance: once
j_gene: TRBJ1-1
d_gene: NA
v_gene: TRBV5-4

CDR3nt: TGTGCCAGCAGCCAACCCGGACTAGCGGGGGGGGTCGGCACAGATACGCAGTATTTT
CDR3aa: CASSQPGLAGGVGTDTQYF
abundance: NA
j_gene: TRBJ2-3
d_gene: TRBD2
v_gene: TRBV3-1/TRBV3-2

CDR3nt: TGTGCCAGCAGTGACGGCCGGGGTGGGGTTCGGGTGAACACTGAAGCTTTCTTT
CDR3aa: CASSDGRGGVRVNTEAFF
abundance: NA
j_gene: TRBJ1-1
d_gene: NA
v_gene: TRBV6-4

CDR3nt: TGCAGTGCTGGTGGGGACCCGGCGGTAAACATTCAGTACTTC
CDR3aa: CSAGGDPAVNIQYF
abundance: NA
j_gene: TRBJ2-4
d_gene: NA
v_gene: TRBV20-1

CDR3nt: TGTGCCAGCAGTGAATGGAAGGAAGCTTTCTTT
CDR3aa: CASSEWKEAFF
abundance: few
j_gene: TRBJ1-1
d_gene: NA
v_gene: TRBV2

CDR3nt: TGTGCTAGTGGTTTTGGCAGAACCTACGAGCAGTACTTC
CDR3aa: CASGFGRTYEQYF
abundance: NA
j_gene: TRBJ2-7
d_gene: NA
v_gene: TRBV12-5

CDR3nt: TGCGCCAGCAGGGAAGGTCAGTACCAAGAGACCCAGTACTTC
CDR3aa: CASREGQYQETQYF
abundance: NA
j_gene: TRBJ2-5
d_gene: NA
v_gene: TRBV5-1

CDR3nt: TGTGCCAGTAGTATAGGACGGGGGGCTTTCTTT
CDR3aa: CASSIGRGAFF
abundance: NA
j_gene: TRBJ1-1
d_gene: NA
v_gene: TRBV19